These 20 T cell receptor beta chains came from one sample sequenced in a study of Graves' ophthalmopathy and Graves' hyperthyroidism. TCR beta CDR3 regions were amplified from RNA transcripts. First-round RT-PCR employed HTBI primers, with a second-round multiplex PCR after it. TCRdb processed the multiplex PCR reads anew with MiXCR; each CDR3 protein has one entry. The sample holds around 520,000 distinct CDR3 sequences; approximately 35% are singletons and the top ten take around 4%. The sequencing input was peripheral blood or thyroid tissue (not recorded which). The source of these receptors is an adult man with Graves' hyperthyroidism.

This clonotype was picked up many times. V usage is TRBV2 and J usage is TRBJ1-4; D unclear. Germline CDR1 reads SNHLY; CDR2 reads FYNNEI. The CDR3 has 14 amino acids. Trimming stripped 8 bases from V and 2 bases from J, with 12 bases between. CDR3 in amino acids: CASGRQPTNEKLFF. The CDR3 nucleotides read TGTGCCAGCGGTCGGCAGCCTACTAATGAAAAACTGTTTTTT.

This chain uses TRBV7-8 with TRBJ1-2; the match to TRBD1 covers 9 bases. The CDR3 has 17 residues. Trimming at V came to 4 bases and at J to 5 bases, leaving 14 bases not matched to a gene. Germline V gives CDR1 SGHVS, CDR2 FQNEAQ. CDR3 amino acids: CASSSTPPGQGRYGYTF. CDR3 DNA sequence: TGTGCCAGCAGCTCGACTCCTCCGGGACAGGGAAGATATGGCTACACCTTC. Drawing the rest from reference TRBV7-8 and TRBJ1-2, the complete variable domain is GAGVSQSPRYKVAKRGQDVALRCDPISGHVSLFWYQQALGQGPEFLTYFQNEAQLDKSGLPSDRFFAERPEGSVSTLKIQRTQQEDSAVYLCASSSTPPGQGRYGYTFGSGTRLTVV.

This clonotype has a count of ten or more. The CDR3 sequence is CASSLAPGQGFGGYTF. As DNA, the CDR3 is TGCGCCAGCAGCTTGGCACCAGGACAGGGTTTCGGTGGCTACACCTTC. The rearrangement uses TRBV5-1 and TRBJ1-2; 8 nucleotides agree with TRBD1. The CDR3 covers 16 residues. Germline CDR1 SGHRS, CDR2 YFSETQ. The V gene end was trimmed by 0 bases and the J gene end by 7 bases; junction bases not matched to a gene: 11.

Here the CDR3 reads CSARPLAGGPNEQFF. Written as DNA, the CDR3 is TGCAGTGCTAGACCACTAGCGGGGGGGCCGAATGAGCAGTTCTTC. J is TRBJ2-7 and V is TRBV20-1, with 13 bases fitting TRBD2. Judging by the DNA end, TRBJ2-1 fits better; the J call may be wrong. From germline, CDR1 is DFQATT and CDR2 SNEGSKA (reference sequence). The CDR3 has 15 amino acids.

With respect to this clonotype: A single base separates this from a much larger clone, so it may be a read error. The rearrangement links TRBV6-2 or TRBV6-3 to TRBJ1-5, with 8 bases lining up with TRBD1. The CDR3 runs 16 residues. From germline, CDR1 is MNHEY and CDR2 SVGEGT. Written as DNA, the CDR3 is TGTGCCGGCAGTCACCGGACAGGGCCTAGCAATCAGCCCCAGCATTTT. It specifies CAGSHRTGPSNQPQHF.

The chain has TRBV20-1 and TRBJ2-7; 8 positions agree with TRBD1. From germline, CDR1 is DFQATT and CDR2 SNEGSKA (reference sequence). V lost 5 bases, J lost 3 bases, and 3 bases stayed unmatched. The CDR3 consists of 12 residues. The CDR3 nucleotides read TGCAGTGCTGAAACAGGGGGCTACGAGCAGTACTTC. Its protein product is CSAETGGYEQYF.

This chain joins TRBV7-8 and TRBJ1-5; 9 bases fit TRBD1. The CDR3 loop spans 18 amino acids. Germline lookup yields CDR1 SGHVS and CDR2 FQNEAQ. V lost 6 bases and J lost 3; bases outside the gene matches: 15. DNA of the CDR3: TGTGCCAGCAGTAAACCCCTCCTAGGGACAGGGTTCAATCAGCCCCAGCATTTT. The encoded protein is CASSKPLLGTGFNQPQHF. The full variable domain, completed using reference TRBV7-8 and TRBJ1-5, is GAGVSQSPRYKVAKRGQDVALRCDPISGHVSLFWYQQALGQGPEFLTYFQNEAQLDKSGLPSDRFFAERPEGSVSTLKIQRTQQEDSAVYLCASSKPLLGTGFNQPQHFGDGTRLSIL.

This clonotype was observed at least ten times. The J gene is TRBJ1-2, the V gene TRBV20-1; D remains unclear. V shed 3 bases and J shed 5 bases, with 10 bases lying between them. The CDR3 runs to 12 residues. Germline values: CDR1 DFQATT, CDR2 SNEGSKA (reference sequence). Here the CDR3 DNA reads TGCAGTGCTAGGGATCAGTATTATGGCTACACCTTC. Translating gives CSARDQYYGYTF.

This clonotype was seen repeatedly, ten times or more. The CDR3 sequence is CASSLSGGEARELFF. The CDR3 DNA reads TGCGCCAGCAGCTTGTCCGGGGGTGAGGCCAGGGAGCTGTTTTTT. The rearrangement links TRBV5-1 to TRBJ2-2, with D tentatively TRBD2 (6 bases). Trimming removed 1 base from V and 9 bases from J, with 16 bases in between. CDR3 length equals 15 residues. The germline V gene encodes CDR1 SGHRS and CDR2 YFSETQ. The full variable domain, completed using reference TRBV5-1 and TRBJ2-2, is KAGVTQTPRYLIKTRGQQVTLSCSPISGHRSVSWYQQTPGQGLQFLFEYFSETQRNKGNFPGRFSGRQFSNSRSEMNVSTLELGDSALYLCASSLSGGEARELFFGEGSRLTVL.

V usage is TRBV29-1 and J usage is TRBJ1-1, with a weak D call TRBD1 (6 bases). The CDR3 consists of 13 residues. Per germline, CDR1 SQVTM and CDR2 ANQGSEA. V lost 8 bases, J lost 3 bases, and 16 bases lay in between. CDR3 residues: CSSDRRTDTEAFF. Here the CDR3 DNA reads TGCAGCAGTGACCGAAGGACAGACACTGAAGCTTTCTTT. Based on the CDR3 plus reference TRBV29-1 and TRBJ1-1, the full variable domain is SAVISQKPSRDICQRGTSLTIQCQVDSQVTMMFWYRQQPGQSLTLIATANQGSEATYESGFVIDKFPISRPNLTFSTLTVSNMSPEDSSIYLCSSDRRTDTEAFFGQGTRLTVV.

This clonotype showed up many times. As DNA, the CDR3 is TGTGCCAGCCGACGGGGAGCTGGGGCCAACGTCCTGACTTTC. This codes for CASRRGAGANVLTF. The rearrangement joins TRBV12-3 or TRBV12-4 to TRBJ2-6; tentative D call: TRBD2 (5 bases). There are 14 residues in the CDR3. V was pared by 8 bases and J by 2 bases, with 10 bases between.

Only one count was recorded for this clonotype. The J gene is TRBJ2-1, the V gene TRBV20-1; TRBD1 matches at 7 bases. The ends lost 3 bases at V and 5 bases at J; junction bases unmatched: 10. The CDR3 sequence is 15 residues long. Per germline, CDR1 DFQATT and CDR2 SNEGSKA (reference sequence). As DNA, the CDR3 is TGCAGTGCTAGCCAAGCGTGGGACAGCCACAATGAGCAGTTCTTC. It is translated as CSASQAWDSHNEQFF.

This clonotype was counted once. This chain links TRBV12-3 or TRBV12-4 with TRBJ2-2, with TRBD2 identical over 9 bases. This CDR3 region has 15 residues. After removal of 6 bases from V and 7 bases from J, the junction contained 9 bases not matched to a gene. The chain's CDR3 is CASSQGSGGIGELFF. The CDR3 DNA reads TGTGCCAGCAGCCAGGGTAGCGGGGGCATCGGGGAGCTGTTTTTT.

In nucleotides, the CDR3 is TGTGCCAGCAGCCAAGATGGACAGGGAACCTACGAGCAGTACTTC. This translates into CASSQDGQGTYEQYF. V gene TRBV7-9 combines with J gene TRBJ2-7; 8 bases match TRBD1. The V gene's germline CDR1 is SEHNR and CDR2 FQNEAQ (reference sequence). V lost 5 bases to trimming and J lost 2 bases; unmatched junction nucleotides: 8. The CDR3 is made up of 15 amino acids. Variable domain in full (rest from reference TRBV7-9 and TRBJ2-7): DTGVSQNPRHKITKRGQNVTFRCDPISEHNRLYWYRQTLGQGPEFLTYFQNEAQLEKSRLLSDRFSAERPKGSFSTLEIQRTEQGDSAMYLCASSQDGQGTYEQYFGPGTRLTVT.

Regarding this clonotype: It is unclear where the CDR3 begins or ends on the DNA, so no DNA is shown, and the CDR3 is as TCRdb lists it. The J gene is TRBJ2-5, the V gene TRBV2; the D call TRBD2 from the table was never checked on the DNA. Inclusive of both ends, the CDR3 amounts to 23 amino acids. The germline V gene encodes CDR1 SNHLY and CDR2 FYNNEI. CDR3 protein: CASSFYICSARDPSGSYQETQYF.

The genes are TRBV10-2 and TRBJ1-1; D perhaps matches TRBD1 (5 bases). The CDR3 covers 15 residues. Trimming left V 5 bases short and J 2 bases short, with 15 bases between. Germline values: CDR1 WSHSY, CDR2 SAAADI. Here the CDR3 reads CASSIRDGLNTEAFF. DNA for the CDR3: TGCGCCAGCAGTATTCGGGACGGACTAAACACTGAAGCTTTCTTT.

About this clonotype: This may arise from a read error, as a much more abundant clone is one base away. Since the CDR3 does not end with the conserved phenylalanine or tryptophan, this likely comes from a read error. The J gene is TRBJ2-7, the V gene TRBV6-5; TRBD2 might be the D (7 bases). Per germline, CDR1 MNHEY and CDR2 SVGAGI. The CDR3 has 15 residues. The ends were cut back, 0 bases at V and 4 bases at J, with 13 bases in the middle. The CDR3 here is CASSYSTAGAYEQYS. CDR3 coding DNA: TGTGCCAGCAGTTACTCGACCGCGGGGGCGTACGAGCAGTACTCC.

Note on this clonotype: A clone one base away is much larger, so this may be a read error. The rearrangement joins TRBV5-1 to TRBJ1-6; D uncertain. CDR3 size: 17 residues. V lost 0 bases and J lost 5, with 15 bases in between. The germline V gene has CDR1 SGHRS and CDR2 YFSETQ. The CDR3, as DNA: TGCGCCAGCAGCTTGGACCCCGCAGGTGGGGATAATTCACCCCTCCACTTT. It codes for CASSLDPAGGDNSPLHF.

This clonotype came up many times. The chain combines TRBV20-1 with TRBJ2-7; 10 nucleotides agree with TRBD1. Germline V CDR1 and CDR2: DFQATT, SNEGSKA (reference sequence). The CDR3 contains 14 residues. V lost 6 bases and J lost 5; bases outside the gene matches: 10. In DNA form, the CDR3 reads TGCAGTGCCGATCCGGGACAGGGGTTAAACGAGCAGTACTTC. This sequence encodes CSADPGQGLNEQYF.

The CDR3 loop is CASSSSRGKETQYF. The CDR3 bases are TGTGCCAGCAGCTCGTCTAGGGGCAAGGAGACCCAGTACTTC. The chain has TRBV7-2 and TRBJ2-5; perhaps TRBD1 as D (5 bases). CDR3 length: 14 residues. V was trimmed by 4 bases and J by 5 bases, leaving 14 bases between them. Germline V gene data show CDR1 as SGHTA and CDR2 as FQGNSA.